These 8 T cell receptor beta chains came from one sample sequenced in a study of T-cell reconstitution after alpha-beta-depleted transplantation in children. TCRbeta library preparation incorporated unique molecular identifiers. MiXCR, run by TCRdb on the PCR reads, gives a single entry per CDR3 protein. The table shows hundreds of thousands of distinct CDR3 sequences, with approximately 13% occurring only once. This specimen was PBMCs, mostly from graft donor cells, taken 360 days after TCRalphabeta/CD19-depleted stem cell transplant. The source of these receptors is a male patient under 18 who had a stem cell transplant for acute myeloid leukemia, so the T cells may come from the graft donor.

The genes are TRBV19 and TRBJ2-1; TRBD1 or TRBD2 may be the D gene (5 bases each). With 3 bases removed from V and 4 bases from J, the gap between germline ends came to 13 bases. CDR3 length: 15 amino acids. Germline CDR1 is LNHDA and CDR2 is SQIVND (reference sequence). CDR3 amino acids: CASSIGGARYNEQFF. In DNA, the CDR3 is TGTGCCAGTAGTATTGGGGGAGCAAGATACAATGAGCAGTTCTTC.

This clonotype was observed a handful of times. The chain links TRBV11-2 to TRBJ2-7; 8 nucleotides line up with TRBD2. CDR3 size: 15 residues. Germline values: CDR1 SGHAT, CDR2 FQNNGV. Trimming took 6 bases from V and 7 from J; bases not matched to a gene: 14. This CDR3 reads CASRSTGGPLGEQYF. Here the CDR3 DNA reads TGTGCCAGCAGGTCCACGGGAGGGCCGTTAGGGGAGCAGTACTTC.

The genes are TRBV12-3 or TRBV12-4 and TRBJ2-7, with TRBD1 matching over 11 bases. The CDR3 loop spans 15 amino acids. V was clipped by 9 bases and J by 2 bases; unmatched bases: 9. The CDR3 DNA reads TGTGCCAGTGGACCCCTGGGACAGGGGGCCTACGAGCAGTACTTC. This codes for CASGPLGQGAYEQYF.

This clonotype was found many times. The chain joins TRBV29-1 to TRBJ2-5; the match to TRBD2 covers 7 bases. CDR3 length equals 17 residues. Losses at the gene ends were 7 bases for V and 2 bases for J; bases not matched to a gene: 19. Germline CDR1 is SQVTM and CDR2 is ANQGSEA. This CDR3 reads CSANPGRVLAEQETQYF. DNA of the CDR3: TGCAGCGCTAACCCCGGACGAGTCCTAGCGGAACAAGAGACCCAGTACTTC. The variable domain in full, completed from reference TRBV29-1 and TRBJ2-5, reads SAVISQKPSRDICQRGTSLTIQCQVDSQVTMMFWYRQQPGQSLTLIATANQGSEATYESGFVIDKFPISRPNLTFSTLTVSNMSPEDSSIYLCSANPGRVLAEQETQYFGPGTRLLVL.

This clonotype showed up many times. The chain uses TRBV29-1 and TRBJ2-2, with D perhaps matching TRBD2 (6 bases). CDR1 and CDR2 from the germline V gene are SQVTM and ANQGSEA. Trimming took off 4 bases at V and 6 bases at J, with 6 bases between the two ends. This CDR3 contains 11 residues. CDR3 region: CSVGGAGELFF. For the CDR3, the DNA is TGCAGCGTTGGGGGGGCCGGGGAGCTGTTTTTT.

Many counts were recorded for this clonotype. J is TRBJ2-3 and V is TRBV29-1; TRBD2 matches at 13 bases. CDR1 is SQVTM and CDR2 is ANQGSEA in the germline V gene. Trimming removed 8 bases from V and 4 bases from J; junction bases left unmatched: 3. This CDR3 is built from 13 residues. CDR3 bases: TGCAGCATCGGGACTAGCGGGGCAGATACGCAGTATTTT. The encoded protein is CSIGTSGADTQYF.

This clonotype was seen only a few times. The chain has TRBV6-2 or TRBV6-3 and TRBJ2-2; D not resolved. Trimming stripped 2 bases from V and 0 bases from J, with 7 bases between. The germline V gene encodes CDR1 MNHEY and CDR2 SVGEGT. The CDR3 runs 15 residues. In nucleotides, the CDR3 is TGTGCCAGCAGTTACGAGACAACGAACACCGGGGAGCTGTTTTTT. It yields the protein CASSYETTNTGELFF.

This clonotype was seen many times. The chain uses TRBV30 and TRBJ2-2; tentatively, D is TRBD1 (5 bases). Trimming left V 3 bases short and J 3 bases short, with 8 bases between. Germline-derived CDR1 and CDR2 are GTSNPN and SVGIG (reference sequence). CDR3 size: 13 residues. CDR3 nucleotide sequence: TGTGCCTGGAGGCGACAGTACACCGGGGAGCTGTTTTTT. This codes for CAWRRQYTGELFF.